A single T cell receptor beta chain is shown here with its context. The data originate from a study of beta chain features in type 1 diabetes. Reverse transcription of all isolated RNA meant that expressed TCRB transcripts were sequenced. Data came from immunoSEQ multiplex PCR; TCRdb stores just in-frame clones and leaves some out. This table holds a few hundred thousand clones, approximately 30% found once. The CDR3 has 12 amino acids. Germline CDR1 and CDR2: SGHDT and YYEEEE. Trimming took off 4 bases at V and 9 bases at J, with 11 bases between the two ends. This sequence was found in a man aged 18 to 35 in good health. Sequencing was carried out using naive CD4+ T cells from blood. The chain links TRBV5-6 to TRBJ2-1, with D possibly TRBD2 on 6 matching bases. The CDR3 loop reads CASSRLELEQFF. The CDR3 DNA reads TGTGCCAGCAGCCGACTAGAGCTTGAGCAGTTCTTC.